The sequence of this T cell receptor (beta chain) was determined in a study of CD8 T cells in ankylosing spondylitis. The CDR3 has 14 residues. V lost 3 bases and J lost 7, with 13 bases in between. Germline CDR1 reads SGHTS; CDR2 reads YDEGEE. In TCRdb, the 5' RACE reads were re-called with MiXCR into one record per CDR3 protein. The sample yields roughly 240,000 distinct CDR3 sequences, around 8% seen once. The receptor was derived from a female donor with ankylosing spondylitis or in good health (not recorded which). Sequences were obtained from blood, either unsorted or a sorted T cell fraction (not recorded which). The chain joins TRBV5-8 to TRBJ1-4, with no clear D. The CDR3: CASSYPVEAEKLFF. CDR3 sequence (DNA): TGTGCCAGCAGCTATCCGGTGGAGGCTGAAAAACTGTTTTTT.